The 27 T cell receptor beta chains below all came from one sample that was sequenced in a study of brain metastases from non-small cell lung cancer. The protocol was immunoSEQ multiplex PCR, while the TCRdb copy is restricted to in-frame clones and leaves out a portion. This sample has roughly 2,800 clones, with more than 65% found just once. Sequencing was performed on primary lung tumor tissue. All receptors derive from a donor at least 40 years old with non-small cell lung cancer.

The CDR3 reads CASSLNWDEQFF. CDR3 sequence (DNA): TGCGCCAGCAGCTTGAATTGGGATGAGCAGTTCTTC. The V gene is TRBV5-1, the J gene TRBJ2-1; D gene unclear. V lost 1 base to trimming and J lost 8 bases, with 7 bases between them. CDR3 length: 12 residues. Per the germline V gene, CDR1 is SGHRS and CDR2 is YFSETQ.

CDR3 DNA sequence: TGTGCCACCCGGACAGGGGGACATCGAGAAGCTTTCTTT. It codes for CATRTGGHREAFF. The V gene is TRBV6-5, the J gene TRBJ1-1; 10 nucleotides agree with TRBD1. Germline V gene lookup returns CDR1 MNHEY and CDR2 SVGAGI. This CDR3 contains 13 residues. V gave up 10 bases and J gave up 8 bases; unmatched junction bases: 10.

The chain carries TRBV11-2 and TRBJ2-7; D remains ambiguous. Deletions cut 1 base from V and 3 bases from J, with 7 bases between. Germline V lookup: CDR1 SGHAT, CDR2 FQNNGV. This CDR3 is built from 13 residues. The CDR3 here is CASSLVASYEQYF. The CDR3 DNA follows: TGTGCCAGCAGCTTAGTGGCCAGCTACGAGCAGTACTTC.

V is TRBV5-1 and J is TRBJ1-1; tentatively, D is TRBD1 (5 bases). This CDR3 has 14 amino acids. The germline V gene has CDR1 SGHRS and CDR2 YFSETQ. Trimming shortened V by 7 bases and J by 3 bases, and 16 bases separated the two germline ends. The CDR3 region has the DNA TGCGCCAGCGCGGTCGGGGGAATAGACACTGAAGCTTTCTTT. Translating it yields CASAVGGIDTEAFF.

The CDR3 loop is CASRPRVLNTEAFF. The CDR3 region has the DNA TGTGCCAGCAGACCCCGGGTCTTGAACACTGAAGCTTTCTTT. The genes are TRBV2 and TRBJ1-1; D gene uncertain. Germline V gene data show CDR1 as SNHLY and CDR2 as FYNNEI. This CDR3 is 14 amino acids long. Trimming left V 6 bases short and J 0 bases short, with 11 bases between.

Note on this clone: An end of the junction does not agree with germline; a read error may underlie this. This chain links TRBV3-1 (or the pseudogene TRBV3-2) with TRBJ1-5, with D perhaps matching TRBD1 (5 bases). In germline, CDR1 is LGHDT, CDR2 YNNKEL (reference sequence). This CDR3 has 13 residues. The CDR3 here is CASSTGTNQPQHF. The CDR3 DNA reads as TGTGCCAGCAGCACGGGGACCAATCAACCCCAGCATTTT.

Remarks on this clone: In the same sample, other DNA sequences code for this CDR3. CDR3 sequence reads: CASSPEGRKTEAFF. The CDR3 nucleotides are TGCGCCAGCAGCCCGGAGGGAAGAAAAACTGAAGCTTTCTTT. The chain is built from TRBV5-1 and TRBJ1-1; D unresolved. This CDR3 is built from 14 residues. Germline CDR1 reads SGHRS; CDR2 reads YFSETQ. V was clipped by 4 bases and J by 5 bases, with 15 bases between them.

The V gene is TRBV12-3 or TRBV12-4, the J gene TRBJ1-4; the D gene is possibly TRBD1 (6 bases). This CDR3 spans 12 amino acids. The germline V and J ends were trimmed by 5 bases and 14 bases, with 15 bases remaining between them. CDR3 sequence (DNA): TGTGCCAGCAGTGCCTCGGGGACACTGCTGTTTTTT. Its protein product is CASSASGTLLFF.

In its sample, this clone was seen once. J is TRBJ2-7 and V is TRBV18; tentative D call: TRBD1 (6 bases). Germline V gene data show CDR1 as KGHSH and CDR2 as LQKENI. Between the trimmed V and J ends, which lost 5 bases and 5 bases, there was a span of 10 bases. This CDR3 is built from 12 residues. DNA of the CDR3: TGTGCCAGCTCAGCGGACAGAAACGAGCAGTACTTC. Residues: CASSADRNEQYF.

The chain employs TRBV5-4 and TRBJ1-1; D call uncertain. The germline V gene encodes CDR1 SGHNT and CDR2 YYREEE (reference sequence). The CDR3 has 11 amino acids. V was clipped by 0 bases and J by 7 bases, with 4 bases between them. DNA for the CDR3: TGTGCCAGCAGCTTGGCCAGTGAAGCTTTCTTT. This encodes CASSLASEAFF.

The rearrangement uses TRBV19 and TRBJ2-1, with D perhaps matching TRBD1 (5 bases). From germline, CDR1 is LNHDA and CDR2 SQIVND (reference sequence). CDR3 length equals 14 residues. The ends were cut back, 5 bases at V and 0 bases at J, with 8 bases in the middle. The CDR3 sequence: CASSDQGSYNEQFF. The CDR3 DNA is TGTGCCAGTAGTGACCAGGGCTCCTACAATGAGCAGTTCTTC.

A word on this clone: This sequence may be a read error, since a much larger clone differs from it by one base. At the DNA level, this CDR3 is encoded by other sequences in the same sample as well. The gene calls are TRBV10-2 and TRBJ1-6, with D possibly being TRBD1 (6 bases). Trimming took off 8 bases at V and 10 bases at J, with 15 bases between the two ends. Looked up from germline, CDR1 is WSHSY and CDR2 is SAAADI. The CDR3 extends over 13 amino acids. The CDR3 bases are TGCGCCAGCCGAACAGGGTCGAGGTCACCCCTCCACTTT. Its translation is CASRTGSRSPLHF.

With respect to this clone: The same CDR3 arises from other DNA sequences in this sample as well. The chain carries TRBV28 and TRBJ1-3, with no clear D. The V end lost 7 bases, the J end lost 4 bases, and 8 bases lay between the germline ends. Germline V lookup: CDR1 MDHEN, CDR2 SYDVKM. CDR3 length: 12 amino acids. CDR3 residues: CASTMKGNTIYF. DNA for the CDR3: TGTGCCAGCACGATGAAGGGAAACACCATATATTTT. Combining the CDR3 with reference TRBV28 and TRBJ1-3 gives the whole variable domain DVKVTQSSRYLVKRTGEKVFLECVQDMDHENMFWYRQDPGLGLRLIYFSYDVKMKEKGDIPEGYSVSREKKERFSLILESASTNQTSMYLCASTMKGNTIYFGEGSWLTVV.

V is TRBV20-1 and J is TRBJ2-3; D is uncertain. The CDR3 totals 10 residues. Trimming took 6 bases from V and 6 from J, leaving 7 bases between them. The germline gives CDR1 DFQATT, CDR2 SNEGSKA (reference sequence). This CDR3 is CSAISDTQYF. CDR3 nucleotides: TGCAGTGCGATTTCGGATACGCAGTATTTT.

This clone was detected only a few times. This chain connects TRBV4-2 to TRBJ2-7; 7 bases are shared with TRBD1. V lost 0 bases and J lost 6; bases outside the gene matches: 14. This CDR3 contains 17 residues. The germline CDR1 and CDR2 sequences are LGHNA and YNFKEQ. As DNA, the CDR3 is TGTGCCAGCAGCCAAGATCGGGGTAGGACAGGCCGGTCCGAGCAGTACTTC. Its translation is CASSQDRGRTGRSEQYF.

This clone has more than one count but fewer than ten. The CDR3 loop reads CASSIGAVSSYNSPLHF. The CDR3 bases are TGTGCCAGTAGTATAGGGGCAGTAAGCTCCTATAATTCACCCCTCCACTTT. The chain recombines TRBV19 with TRBJ1-6; no reliable D call. V dropped 1 base and J dropped 0 bases, with 10 bases sitting between them. The CDR3 is 17 residues long. The germline V gene encodes CDR1 LNHDA and CDR2 SQIVND (reference sequence). Together with reference TRBV19 and TRBJ1-6, the CDR3 gives the full variable domain: DGGITQSPKYLFRKEGQNVTLSCEQNLNHDAMYWYRQDPGQGLRLIYYSQIVNDFQKGDIAEGYSVSREKKESFPLTVTSAQKNPTAFYLCASSIGAVSSYNSPLHFGNGTRLTVT.

CDR3 amino acids: CASSISNNEQYF. CDR3 DNA sequence: TGTGCCAGCTCCATTAGTAATAACGAGCAGTACTTC. The chain links TRBV28 to TRBJ2-7, with D unclear. CDR3 size: 12 residues. The V gene's germline CDR1 is MDHEN and CDR2 SYDVKM. V dropped 8 bases and J dropped 5 bases, with 13 bases sitting between them.

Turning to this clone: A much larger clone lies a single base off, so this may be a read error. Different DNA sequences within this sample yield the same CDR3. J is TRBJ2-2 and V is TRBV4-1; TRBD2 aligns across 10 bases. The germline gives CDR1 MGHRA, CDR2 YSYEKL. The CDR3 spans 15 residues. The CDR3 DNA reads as TGCGCCAGCAGTTATAGCGGGGGGAACACCGGGAAGCTGTTTTTT. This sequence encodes CASSYSGGNTGKLFF.

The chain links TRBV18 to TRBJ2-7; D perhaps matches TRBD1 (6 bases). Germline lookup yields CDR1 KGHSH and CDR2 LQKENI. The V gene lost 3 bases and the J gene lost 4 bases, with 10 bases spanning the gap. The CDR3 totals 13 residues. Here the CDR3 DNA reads TGTGCCAGCTCACCTTGGACAGAGTACGAGCAGTACTTC. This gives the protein CASSPWTEYEQYF.

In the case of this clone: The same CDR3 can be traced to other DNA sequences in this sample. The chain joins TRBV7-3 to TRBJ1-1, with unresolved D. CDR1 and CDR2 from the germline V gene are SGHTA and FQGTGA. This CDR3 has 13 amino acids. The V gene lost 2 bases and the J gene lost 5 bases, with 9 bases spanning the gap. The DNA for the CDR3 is TGTGCCAGCAGCTTACGCGGTGATACTGAAGCTTTCTTT. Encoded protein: CASSLRGDTEAFF.

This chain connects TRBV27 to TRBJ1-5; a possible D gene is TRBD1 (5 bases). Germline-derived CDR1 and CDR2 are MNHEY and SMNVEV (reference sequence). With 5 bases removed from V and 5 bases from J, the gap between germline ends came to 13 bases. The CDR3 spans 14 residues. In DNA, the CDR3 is TGTGCCAGCAGTCAGAAGGGGTTCCATCAGCCCCAGCATTTT. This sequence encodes CASSQKGFHQPQHF.

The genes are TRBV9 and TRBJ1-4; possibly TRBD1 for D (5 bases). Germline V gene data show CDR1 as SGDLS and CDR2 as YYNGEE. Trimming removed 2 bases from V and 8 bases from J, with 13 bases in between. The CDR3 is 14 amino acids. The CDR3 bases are TGTGCCAGCAGCGTGGGGGGGATCGAAGAAAAACTGTTTTTT. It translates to CASSVGGIEEKLFF.

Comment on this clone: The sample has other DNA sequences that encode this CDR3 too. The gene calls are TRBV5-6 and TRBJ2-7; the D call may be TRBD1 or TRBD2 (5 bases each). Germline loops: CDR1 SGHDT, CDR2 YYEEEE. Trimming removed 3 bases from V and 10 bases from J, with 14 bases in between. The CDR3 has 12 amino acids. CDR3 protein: CASSSGTLEQYF. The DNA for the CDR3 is TGTGCCAGCAGCTCTGGGACCCTCGAACAGTACTTC.

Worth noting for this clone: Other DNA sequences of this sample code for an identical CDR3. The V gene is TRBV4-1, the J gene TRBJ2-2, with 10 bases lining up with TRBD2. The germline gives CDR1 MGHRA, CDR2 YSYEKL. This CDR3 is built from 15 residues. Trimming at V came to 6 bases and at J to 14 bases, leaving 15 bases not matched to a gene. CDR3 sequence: CASSYSGGNTGKLFF. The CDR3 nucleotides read TGCGCCAGCAGTTATAGCGGGGGGAACACCGGGAAACTGTTTTTT.

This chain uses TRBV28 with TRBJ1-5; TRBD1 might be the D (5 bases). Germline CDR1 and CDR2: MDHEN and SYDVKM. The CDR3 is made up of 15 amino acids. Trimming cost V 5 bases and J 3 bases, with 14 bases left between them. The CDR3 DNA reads TGTGCCAGCAGTCGCCTCAGGGAGTTCAATCAGCCCCAGCATTTT. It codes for CASSRLREFNQPQHF. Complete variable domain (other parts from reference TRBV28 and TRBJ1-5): DVKVTQSSRYLVKRTGEKVFLECVQDMDHENMFWYRQDPGLGLRLIYFSYDVKMKEKGDIPEGYSVSREKKERFSLILESASTNQTSMYLCASSRLREFNQPQHFGDGTRLSIL.

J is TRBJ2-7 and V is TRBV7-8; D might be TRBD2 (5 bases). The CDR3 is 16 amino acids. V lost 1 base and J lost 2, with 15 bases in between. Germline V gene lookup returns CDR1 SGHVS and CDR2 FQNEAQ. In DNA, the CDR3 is TGTGCCAGCAGCTTAGGGAGGAAAGGGTCGACCTACGAGCAGTACTTC. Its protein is CASSLGRKGSTYEQYF. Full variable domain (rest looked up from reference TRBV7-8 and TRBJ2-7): GAGVSQSPRYKVAKRGQDVALRCDPISGHVSLFWYQQALGQGPEFLTYFQNEAQLDKSGLPSDRFFAERPEGSVSTLKIQRTQQEDSAVYLCASSLGRKGSTYEQYFGPGTRLTVT.

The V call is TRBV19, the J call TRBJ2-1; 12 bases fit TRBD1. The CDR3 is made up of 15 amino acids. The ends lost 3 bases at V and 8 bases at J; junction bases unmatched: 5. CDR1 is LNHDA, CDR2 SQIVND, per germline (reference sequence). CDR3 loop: CASSMGQGARYEQFF. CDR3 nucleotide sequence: TGTGCCAGTAGTATGGGACAGGGGGCGCGTTATGAGCAGTTCTTC.